This T cell receptor beta chain is drawn from a study of cytomegalovirus exposure and HLA in healthy donors. Looking at the study overall: In a later analysis, the 130 or so validation repertoires were reported to have used the same platform as the roughly 610 first-cohort repertoires.

As concerns this clone: Its antigen is unidentified.

After removal of 0 bases from V and 1 base from J, the junction contained 5 bases not matched to a gene. Per the germline V gene, CDR1 is SGHRS and CDR2 is YFSETQ. The CDR3 loop spans 16 amino acids. The study, taken as a whole, reports: Later, an analysis found that TCR clusters from the first cohort tended to co-occur in the roughly 110 validation repertoires.

Profiled with immunoSEQ multiplex PCR; TCRdb holds only in-frame clones, not every one. Of 200,000 to 250,000 clones listed, around 80% are singletons. Material for sequencing was PBMCs. The source of this sequence is a woman under 40 in good health and CMV-seropositive. The chain is built from TRBV5-1 and TRBJ1-1; 8 bases are shared with TRBD1. The CDR3 is CASSLAEGQENTEAFF. CDR3 bases: TGCGCCAGCAGCTTGGCGGAGGGACAGGAGAACACTGAAGCTTTCTTT. The full variable domain, its missing parts supplied by reference TRBV5-1 and TRBJ1-1, is KAGVTQTPRYLIKTRGQQVTLSCSPISGHRSVSWYQQTPGQGLQFLFEYFSETQRNKGNFPGRFSGRQFSNSRSEMNVSTLELGDSALYLCASSLAEGQENTEAFFGQGTRLTVV.